The entry below describes one T cell receptor beta chain. Its antigen is still unknown. This record belongs to a study of shared clonotypes between healthy human individuals. Samples underwent the assay at deep level. Under the authors' procedure: Without quality scores, immunoSEQ junctional reads could not be filtered like full-length reads. Produced via immunoSEQ multiplex PCR; TCRdb's table is partial and in-frame only. That table is the source of V, J and clone size, and D and trimming were worked out from the DNA. The table has around 2.1 million clones, 85% to 95% seen once. Study-wide points: Rarefaction demonstrated incomplete sorted-subset sequencing despite large depth.

CD45RO negativity and positive selection for CCR7 defined naive CD8 cells, a population that excluded terminally differentiated effector memory CD45RA+ cells. Germline V gene data show CDR1 as SQVTM and CDR2 as ANQGSEA. The CDR3 runs to 15 residues. With V trimmed by 6 bases and J by 3 bases, 7 bases remained unmatched. This receptor was obtained from a man aged 18 to 29 in good health. Some clones in this sample may be carry-over from other donors' samples. The rearrangement joins TRBV29-1 to TRBJ2-1, with 11 bases that match TRBD1. The sequenced material came from naive CD8+ T cells from PBMCs. CDR3: CSVDAGTGGYNEQFF. The CDR3, as DNA: TGCAGCGTCGACGCCGGGACAGGGGGCTACAATGAGCAGTTCTTC.